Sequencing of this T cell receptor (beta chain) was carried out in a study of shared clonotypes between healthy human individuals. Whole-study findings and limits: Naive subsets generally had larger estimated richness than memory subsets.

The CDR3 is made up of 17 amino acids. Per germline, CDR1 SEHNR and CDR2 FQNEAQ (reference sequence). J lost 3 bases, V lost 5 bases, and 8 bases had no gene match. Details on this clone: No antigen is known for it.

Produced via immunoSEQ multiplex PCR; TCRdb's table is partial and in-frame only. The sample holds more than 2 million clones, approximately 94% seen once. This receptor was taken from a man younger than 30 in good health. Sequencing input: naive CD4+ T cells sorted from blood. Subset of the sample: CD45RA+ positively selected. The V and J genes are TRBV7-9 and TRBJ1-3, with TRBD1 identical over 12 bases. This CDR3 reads CASSGTGGNTYGNTIYF. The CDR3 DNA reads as TGTGCCAGCAGCGGGACAGGGGGCAATACCTATGGAAACACCATATATTTT.